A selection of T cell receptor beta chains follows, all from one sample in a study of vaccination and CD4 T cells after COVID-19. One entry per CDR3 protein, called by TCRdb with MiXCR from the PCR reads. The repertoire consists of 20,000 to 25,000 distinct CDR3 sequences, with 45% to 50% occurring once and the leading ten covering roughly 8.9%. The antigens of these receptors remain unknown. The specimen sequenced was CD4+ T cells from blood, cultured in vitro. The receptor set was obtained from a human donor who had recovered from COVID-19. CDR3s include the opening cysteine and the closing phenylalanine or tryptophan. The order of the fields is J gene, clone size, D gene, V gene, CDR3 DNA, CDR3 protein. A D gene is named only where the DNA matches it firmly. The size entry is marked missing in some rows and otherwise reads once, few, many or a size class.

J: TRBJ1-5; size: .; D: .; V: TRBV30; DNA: TGTGCCTGGAGTGTAGGGGAGGGGCCCCAGCATTTT; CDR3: CAWSVGEGPQHF
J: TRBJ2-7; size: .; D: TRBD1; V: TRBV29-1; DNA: TGCAGCGTTGGACGGGACAGGGGGCCCTACGAGCAGTACTTC; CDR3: CSVGRDRGPYEQYF
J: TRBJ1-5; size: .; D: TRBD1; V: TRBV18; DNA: TGTGCCAGCTCTCGACAGGGCCGGCAGCCCCAGCATTTT; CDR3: CASSRQGRQPQHF
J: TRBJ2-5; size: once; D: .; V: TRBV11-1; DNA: TGTGCCAGCAGCTTAGACTGGGCTGGGATGGAGACCCAGTACTTC; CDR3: CASSLDWAGMETQYF
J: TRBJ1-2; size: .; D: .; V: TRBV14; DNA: TGTGCCAGCAGCCCGGCTCCCCCTTATGGCTACACCTTC; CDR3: CASSPAPPYGYTF
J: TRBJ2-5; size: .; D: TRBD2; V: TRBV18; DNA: TGTGCCAGCTCACCACCCGGACTAGCGGGATATGGGACCCAGTACTTC; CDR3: CASSPPGLAGYGTQYF
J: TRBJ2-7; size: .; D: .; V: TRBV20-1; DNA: TGCAGTGCTAGCCCAGGGCTCCACGAGCAGTACTTC; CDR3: CSASPGLHEQYF
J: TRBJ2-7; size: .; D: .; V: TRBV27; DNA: TGTGCCAGCAGTAACCAGCCCTTCTTCTCTAAAAGGGACTTC; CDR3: CASSNQPFFSKRDF
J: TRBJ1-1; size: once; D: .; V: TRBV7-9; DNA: TGTGCCAGCAGCTTAGAGTCTGGGCGGACTGAAGCTTTCTTT; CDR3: CASSLESGRTEAFF
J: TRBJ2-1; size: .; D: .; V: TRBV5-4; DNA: TGTGCCAGCAGCCCCGAGACAGGTTCCTACAATGAGCAGTTCTTC; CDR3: CASSPETGSYNEQFF
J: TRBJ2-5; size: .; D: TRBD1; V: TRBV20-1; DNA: TGCAGTGCTGCCGGGACAGACCAAGAGACCCAGTACTTC; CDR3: CSAAGTDQETQYF
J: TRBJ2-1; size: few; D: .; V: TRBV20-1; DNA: TGCAGTGCTAGAGATCTCGGCGGCAGCTCCTACAATGAGCAGTTCTTC; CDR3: CSARDLGGSSYNEQFF
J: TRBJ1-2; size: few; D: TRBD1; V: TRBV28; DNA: TGTGCCAGCAGTTCCTCAGGGGGCGATGGCTACACCTTC; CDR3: CASSSSGGDGYTF
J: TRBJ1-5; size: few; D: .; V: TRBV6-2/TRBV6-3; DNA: TGTGCCAGCAGTTACGACCGTCGCCCCAATCAGCCCCAGCATTTT; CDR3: CASSYDRRPNQPQHF
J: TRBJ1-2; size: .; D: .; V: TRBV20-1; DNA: TGCAGTGCTAGAATAAAGGGCGGCTACACCTTC; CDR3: CSARIKGGYTF
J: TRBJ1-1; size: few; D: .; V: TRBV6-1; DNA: TGTGCCAGCAGGTCCGGAGCTTTCTTT; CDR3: CASRSGAFF
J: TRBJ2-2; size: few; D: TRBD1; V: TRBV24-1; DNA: TGTGCCACCAGCGGGACAGGGGCCTCCACCGGGGAGCTGTTTTTT; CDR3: CATSGTGASTGELFF
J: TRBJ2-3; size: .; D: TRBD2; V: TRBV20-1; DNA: TGCAGTGCCAGGCAGACTAGCGGAAGGACAGATACGCAGTATTTT; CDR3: CSARQTSGRTDTQYF
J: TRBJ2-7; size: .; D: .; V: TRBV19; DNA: TGTGCCAGTAGTATCAGTTCGGCCGACTCTACGCAGCAGTACTTC; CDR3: CASSISSADSTQQYF
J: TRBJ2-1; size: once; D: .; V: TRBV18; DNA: TGTGCCAGCTCACCACCGGGACCCTACAATGAGCAGTTCTTC; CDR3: CASSPPGPYNEQFF
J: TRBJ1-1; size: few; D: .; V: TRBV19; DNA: TGTGCCAGTAGTAGAGACCAGGGCCCGGAGGGAGCTTTCTTT; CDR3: CASSRDQGPEGAFF
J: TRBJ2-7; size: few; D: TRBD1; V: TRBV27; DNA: TGTGCCAGCAGTTTAGGGACAGGGTTCTCCGAGCAGTACTTC; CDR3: CASSLGTGFSEQYF
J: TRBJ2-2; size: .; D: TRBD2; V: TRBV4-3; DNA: TGCGCCAGCAGCCAAGACGTTGAGAGCGGGACGAACACCGGGGAGCTGTTTTTT; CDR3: CASSQDVESGTNTGELFF
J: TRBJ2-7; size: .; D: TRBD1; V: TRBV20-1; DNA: TGCAGTGCTTCCCGGACAGGGGTCTACGAGCAGTACTTC; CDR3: CSASRTGVYEQYF
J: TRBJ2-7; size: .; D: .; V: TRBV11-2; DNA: TGTGCCAGCAGCCGACAGAATAGGTACGAGCAGTACTTC; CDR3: CASSRQNRYEQYF
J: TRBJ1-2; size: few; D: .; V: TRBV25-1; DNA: TGTGCCAGCAGCGGCCGGGACGGAGTCTATGGCTACACCTTC; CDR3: CASSGRDGVYGYTF
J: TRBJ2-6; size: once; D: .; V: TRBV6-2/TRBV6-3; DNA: TGTGCCAGCAGTTATCCTGTTTCTGGGGCCAACGTCCTGACTTTC; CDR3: CASSYPVSGANVLTF
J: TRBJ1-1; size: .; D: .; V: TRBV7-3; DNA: TGTGCCAGCAGCCCCACAGGGACTGAAGCTTTCTTT; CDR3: CASSPTGTEAFF
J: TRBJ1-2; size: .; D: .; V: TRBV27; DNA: TGTGCCAGCAGTTTAAGGGACCCCCTCAGGGCTGGCTACACCTTC; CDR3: CASSLRDPLRAGYTF
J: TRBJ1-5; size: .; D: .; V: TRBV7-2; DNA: TGTGCCAGCAGCTCCGGGACCGAGCCCGGCGGGGCCCAGCATTTT; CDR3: CASSSGTEPGGAQHF
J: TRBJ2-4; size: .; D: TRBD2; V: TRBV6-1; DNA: TGTGCCAGCCGCCGGTTGGTAGCGGGAGTGAACATTCAGTACTTC; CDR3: CASRRLVAGVNIQYF
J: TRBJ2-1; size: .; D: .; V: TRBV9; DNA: TGTGCCAGCAGCGTAGCCCTCCGCGACAATGAGCAGTTCTTC; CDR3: CASSVALRDNEQFF
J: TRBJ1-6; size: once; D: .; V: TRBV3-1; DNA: TGTGCCAGCAGCCAAGGCAGGGCGGCGAATTCACCCCTCCACTTT; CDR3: CASSQGRAANSPLHF
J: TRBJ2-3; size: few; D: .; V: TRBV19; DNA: TGTGCCAGTAGTATCTTAGGGGGGAATACGCAGTATTTT; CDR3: CASSILGGNTQYF
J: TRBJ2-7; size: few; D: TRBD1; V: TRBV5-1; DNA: TGCGCCAGCAGCCTACAGGGGGGATCCTACGAGCAGTACTTC; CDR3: CASSLQGGSYEQYF
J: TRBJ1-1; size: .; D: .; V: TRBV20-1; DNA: TGCAGTGCGGTGGAACTCGGTGAAGCTTTCTTT; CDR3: CSAVELGEAFF
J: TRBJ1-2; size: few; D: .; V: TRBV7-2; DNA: TGTGCCAGCAGCCCCGGTACGACACCTAACTATGGCTACACCTTC; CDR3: CASSPGTTPNYGYTF
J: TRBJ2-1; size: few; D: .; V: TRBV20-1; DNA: TGCAGTGCTAGAGTCTTCACCCCCACGTCCTACAATGAGCAGTTCTTC; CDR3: CSARVFTPTSYNEQFF
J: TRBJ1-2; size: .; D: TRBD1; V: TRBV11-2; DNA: TGTGCCAGCAGCTTAGCGCAGGGGGATACCTATGGCTACACCTTC; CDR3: CASSLAQGDTYGYTF
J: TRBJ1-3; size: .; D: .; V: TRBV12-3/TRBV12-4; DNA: TGTGCCAGCAGTCCACCTAACTCTGGAAACACCATATATTTT; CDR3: CASSPPNSGNTIYF
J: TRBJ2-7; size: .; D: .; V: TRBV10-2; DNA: TGCGCCAGCAGTGAGTCGTGGGAGCAGTACTTC; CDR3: CASSESWEQYF
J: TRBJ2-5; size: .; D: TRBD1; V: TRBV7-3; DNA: TGTGCCAGCAGCTTAGGACCGGGACAGGGGGGAGAGACCCAGTACTTC; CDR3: CASSLGPGQGGETQYF
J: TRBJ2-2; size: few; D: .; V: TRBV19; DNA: TGTGCCAGTAGTAGAGGGAGTGGGGACACCGGGGAGCTGTTTTTT; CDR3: CASSRGSGDTGELFF
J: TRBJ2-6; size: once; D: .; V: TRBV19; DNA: TGTGCCAGTAGGAGGACGCACTCTGGGGCCAACGTCCTGACTTTC; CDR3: CASRRTHSGANVLTF
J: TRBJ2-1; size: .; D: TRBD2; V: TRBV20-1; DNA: TGCAGTGCTAGAGTTGCGGGAGAACCCTACAATGAGCAGTTCTTC; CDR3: CSARVAGEPYNEQFF
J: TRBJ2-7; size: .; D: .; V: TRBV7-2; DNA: TGTGCCAGCAGCCAAGAACAACCAAGCGAGCAGTACTTC; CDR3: CASSQEQPSEQYF
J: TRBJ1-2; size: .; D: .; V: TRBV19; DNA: TGTGCCACCTTCTACACGGACCGTTCGGGGGGCTACACCTTC; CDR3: CATFYTDRSGGYTF
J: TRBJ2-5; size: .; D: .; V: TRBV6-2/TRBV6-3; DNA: TGTGCCAGCCGGTTAGCGGTACAAGAGACCCAGTACTTC; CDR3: CASRLAVQETQYF
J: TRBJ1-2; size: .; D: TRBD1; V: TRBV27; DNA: TGTGCCAGCAGTCCAGGGACAGGGGGCGGCTACACCTTC; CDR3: CASSPGTGGGYTF
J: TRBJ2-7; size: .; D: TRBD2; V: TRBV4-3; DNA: TGCGCCAGCAGCCGGTTCGCGGGAGTCCACGAGCAGTACTTC; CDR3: CASSRFAGVHEQYF